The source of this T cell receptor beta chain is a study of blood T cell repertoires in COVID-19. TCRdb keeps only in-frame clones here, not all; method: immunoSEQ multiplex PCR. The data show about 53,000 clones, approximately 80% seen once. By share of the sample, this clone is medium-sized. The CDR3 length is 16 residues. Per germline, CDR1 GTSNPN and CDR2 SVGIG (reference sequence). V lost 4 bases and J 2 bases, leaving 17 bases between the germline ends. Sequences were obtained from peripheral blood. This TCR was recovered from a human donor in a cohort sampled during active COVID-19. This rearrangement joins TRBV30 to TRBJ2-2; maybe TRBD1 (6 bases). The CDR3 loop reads CAWTTGTKINTGELFF. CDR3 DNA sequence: TGTGCCTGGACTACCGGGACAAAAATTAACACCGGGGAGCTGTTTTTT. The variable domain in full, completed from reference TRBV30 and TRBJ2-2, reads SQTIHQWPATLVQPVGSPLSLECTVEGTSNPNLYWYRQAAGRGLQLLFYSVGIGQISSEVPQNLSASRPQDRQFILSSKKLLLSDSGFYLCAWTTGTKINTGELFFGEGSRLTVL.